The clone carrying this T cell receptor (beta chain) was counted a few times. Its antigen is currently unknown. The data originate from a study of regulatory T cells in long-lasting Graves disease. Study results and limitations: Persistent cases of Graves' showed reduced TCR diversity relative to newly diagnosed patients. Persistent disease exhibited a predilection for TRBV28, TRBJ1-2 and TRBJ2-5.

With 6 bases clipped from V and 0 bases from J, the junction kept 3 bases outside the gene matches. The CDR3 loop spans 16 amino acids. Indicated time point: persistent/refractory GD, antithyroid drugs over 5 years with positive TRAb. PBMCs provided the RNA from which the TCR library was made. Arm-PCR of CDR3 regions with iRepertoire HTBI primers generated TCR beta libraries. TCRdb analysed the multiplex PCR reads with MiXCR anew, one entry per CDR3 protein. Of some 470,000 distinct CDR3 sequences in the sample, approximately 21% are singletons; the top ten hold over 6%. Here the sequenced sample was peripheral blood mononuclear cells (PBMCs), taken when the disease was refractory, from a patient treated with antithyroid drugs. The TCR sequence derives from a female donor with Graves disease. The V call is TRBV12-3 or TRBV12-4, the J call TRBJ2-2; 11 bases fit TRBD2. The CDR3 loop is CASRLAGVSNTGELFF. CDR3 sequence (DNA): TGTGCCAGCAGACTAGCGGGAGTATCGAACACCGGGGAGCTGTTTTTT.